This TCR beta chain was found in a study of somatic mutations in cytotoxic T cells in rheumatoid arthritis. Some clones are missing from TCRdb's copy, which holds only in-frame ones; the method was immunoSEQ multiplex PCR. This sample has around 20,000 clones, with roughly four fifths found just once. The germline V gene has CDR1 MNHEY and CDR2 SVGAGI. The CDR3 spans 13 residues. Trimming took 10 bases from V and 0 from J, leaving 12 bases between them. Researchers isolated CD4+ and CD8+ cells by positive magnetic bead selection and then checked their purity by flow cytometry. The sequence derives from a man younger than 35 with rheumatoid arthritis. The sequenced material came from CD8+ T cells sorted from blood. The rearrangement joins TRBV6-5 to TRBJ1-1, with D unresolved. Here the CDR3 reads CATLRYLNTEAFF. The CDR3, as DNA: TGTGCCACCCTCCGGTACCTGAACACTGAAGCTTTCTTT.